The clone carrying this TCR beta chain appeared once. Germline-derived CDR1 and CDR2 are KGHSH and LQKENI. The CDR3 is 13 residues long. Unmatched junction bases numbered 5, after V lost 6 bases and J lost 5 bases. Repertoires were generated with immunoSEQ multiplex PCR, while TCRdb's copy carries only in-frame clones and drops some. The sample lists 85,000 to 95,000 clones, around 90% occurring once. The entry originates in a study of blood T cell repertoires in COVID-19. Source material: peripheral blood. This chain connects TRBV18 to TRBJ2-5, with 8 bases fitting TRBD2. The clonotype was recovered from a woman aged 50 to 60 in a cohort sampled during active COVID-19. This CDR3 is CASSPGLDETQYF. The CDR3 DNA sequence: TGTGCCAGCTCCCCGGGACTAGACGAGACCCAGTACTTC. The entire variable domain, with the rest obtained from reference TRBV18 and TRBJ2-5, is as follows: NAGVMQNPRHLVRRRGQEARLRCSPMKGHSHVYWYRQLPEEGLKFMVYLQKENIIDESGMPKERFSAEFPKEGPSILRIQQVVRGDSAAYFCASSPGLDETQYFGPGTRLLVL.